This is a list of T cell receptor beta chains from one sample in a study of cytomegalovirus exposure and HLA in healthy donors. Assay used: immunoSEQ multiplex PCR; TCRdb lists only in-frame clones, some missing. The data contain about 150,000 clones, around 73% of them seen just once; the ten biggest clones take up around 5%. Sequenced: PBMCs. The receptors originated from a woman aged 18-29 years in good health and CMV-seropositive. Both conserved end residues are part of each CDR3. Fields, in order: V gene, clone size, J gene, D gene, CDR3 DNA, CDR3 protein. D genes are given only for firm matches. Clone size, where shown, is once, few, many, or a class for clones that have expanded.

TRBV5-6	-	TRBJ1-1	TRBD1	TGTGCCAGCAGGGCGGGACAGGGGAGGGCTGAAGCTTTCTTT	CASRAGQGRAEAFF
TRBV15	few	TRBJ1-5	-	TGTGCCACCAGCCGGAGACAGGCCCTGGGGAGCAATCAGCCCCAGCATTTT	CATSRRQALGSNQPQHF
TRBV7-4	-	TRBJ1-6	-	TGTGCCAGCAGCTTAGATTTCTGGGGCCCAAATTCACCCCTCCACTTT	CASSLDFWGPNSPLHF
TRBV15	-	TRBJ2-5	-	TGTGCCACCAGCAAAACAAACCAAGAGACCCAGTACTTC	CATSKTNQETQYF
TRBV5-6	-	TRBJ1-4	TRBD1	TGTGCCAGCAGCTTGGGACAGGGGGATGAAAAACTGTTTTTT	CASSLGQGDEKLFF
TRBV15	-	TRBJ1-2	TRBD1	TGTGCCACCAGCACCCGGGACAGGGGCGGCTACACCTTC	CATSTRDRGGYTF
TRBV6-5	-	TRBJ2-7	TRBD1	TGTGCCAGCAGTTACGGGGGGACAGGGGGCTACGAGCAGTACTTC	CASSYGGTGGYEQYF
TRBV9	-	TRBJ2-3	-	TGTGCCAGCAGCGTATCGATAGAGGATACGCAGTATTTT	CASSVSIEDTQYF
TRBV5-1	-	TRBJ2-3	-	TGCGCCAGCAGGGACTCTGCTCAAACAGATACGCAGTATTTT	CASRDSAQTDTQYF
TRBV7-3	-	TRBJ2-2	-	TGTGCCAGCAGCTTACGCCCCAATCCAGGCACCGGGGAGCTGTTTTTT	CASSLRPNPGTGELFF